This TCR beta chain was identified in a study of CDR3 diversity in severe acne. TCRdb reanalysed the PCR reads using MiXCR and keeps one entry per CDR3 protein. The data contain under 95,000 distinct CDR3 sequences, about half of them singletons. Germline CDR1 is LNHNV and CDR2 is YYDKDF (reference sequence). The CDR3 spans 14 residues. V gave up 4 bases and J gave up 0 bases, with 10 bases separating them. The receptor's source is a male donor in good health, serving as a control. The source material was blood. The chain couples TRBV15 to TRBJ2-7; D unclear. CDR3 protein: CATSKPQSSYEQYF. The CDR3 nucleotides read TGTGCCACCAGCAAGCCCCAGAGCTCCTACGAGCAGTACTTC.